Below, one T cell receptor beta chain is given with its context. The source of the sample is a study of T cell responses to AZD1222 COVID-19 vaccine. Clones were read by immunoSEQ multiplex PCR, and TCRdb kept only the in-frame ones, dropping some. The table has 83,000 or so clones, 88% seen once; the top ten hold 6.9%. The germline CDR1 and CDR2 sequences are KGHDR and SFDVKD. This CDR3 is 15 amino acids long. The J segment lost 1 base and the V segment lost 4 bases, leaving 4 bases of the junction unmatched. This clonotype originated in an adult who received the AZD1222 COVID-19 vaccine. The chain has TRBV24-1 and TRBJ2-7; 9 positions agree with TRBD1. This material consisted of peripheral blood, taken 28 days after the second AZD1222 dose. CDR3 in amino acids: CATSETGGPSYEQYF. In DNA, the CDR3 is TGTGCCACCAGTGAGACAGGGGGGCCTTCCTACGAGCAGTACTTC.